This T cell receptor (beta chain) was documented in a study of blood T cell repertoires in COVID-19. Study summary: Researchers got acute and convalescent COVID-19 samples from the United States, Italy and Spain. In each case, the material was cDNA or gDNA derived from T cells, B-cell-depleted T cells, or PBMCs.

Libraries were prepared by immunoSEQ multiplex PCR; TCRdb keeps only in-frame clonotypes and omits some of them. This table holds 100,000 to 150,000 clones, around 80% found once. Seattle's enrolled individuals joined amid active infection and were then monitored longitudinally. Sequenced: peripheral blood. This clonotype originated in a young man with COVID-19, enrolled during active disease.

Here the CDR3 reads CSASPKAGAKNIQYF. The CDR3 DNA reads TGCAGTGCTAGTCCCAAAGCGGGAGCCAAAAACATTCAGTACTTC. The chain joins TRBV20-1 to TRBJ2-4; D might be TRBD2 (6 bases). Germline V lookup: CDR1 DFQATT, CDR2 SNEGSKA (reference sequence). This CDR3 region has 15 residues. Trimming stripped 3 bases from V and 0 bases from J, with 12 bases between.